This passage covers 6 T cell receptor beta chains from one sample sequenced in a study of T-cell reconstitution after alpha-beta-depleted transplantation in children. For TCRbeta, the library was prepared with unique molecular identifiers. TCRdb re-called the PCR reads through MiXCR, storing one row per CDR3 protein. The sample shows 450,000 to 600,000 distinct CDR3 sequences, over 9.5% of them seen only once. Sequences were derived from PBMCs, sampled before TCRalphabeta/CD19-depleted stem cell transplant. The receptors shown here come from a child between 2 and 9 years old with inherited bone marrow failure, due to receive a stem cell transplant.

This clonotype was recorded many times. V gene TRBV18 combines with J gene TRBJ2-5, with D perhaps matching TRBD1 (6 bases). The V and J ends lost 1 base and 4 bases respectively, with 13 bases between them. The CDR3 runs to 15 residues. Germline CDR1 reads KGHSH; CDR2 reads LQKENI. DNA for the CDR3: TGTGCCAGCTCACCACGTGAACAGGGCGGAGAGACCCAGTACTTC. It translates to CASSPREQGGETQYF.

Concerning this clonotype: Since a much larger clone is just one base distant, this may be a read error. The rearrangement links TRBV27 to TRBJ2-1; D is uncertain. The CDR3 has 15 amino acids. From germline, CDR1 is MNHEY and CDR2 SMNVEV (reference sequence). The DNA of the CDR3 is TGTGCCAGCAGTCCAGGCATGAGCTCCTACCATGAGCAGTTCTTC. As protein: CASSPGMSSYHEQFF.

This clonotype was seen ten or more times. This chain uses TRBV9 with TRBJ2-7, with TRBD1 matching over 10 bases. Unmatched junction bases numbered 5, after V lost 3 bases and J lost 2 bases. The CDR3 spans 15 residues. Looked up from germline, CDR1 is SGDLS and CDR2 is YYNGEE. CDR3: CASSAGTGVPYEQYF. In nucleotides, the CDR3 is TGTGCCAGCAGCGCCGGGACAGGGGTCCCCTACGAGCAGTACTTC.

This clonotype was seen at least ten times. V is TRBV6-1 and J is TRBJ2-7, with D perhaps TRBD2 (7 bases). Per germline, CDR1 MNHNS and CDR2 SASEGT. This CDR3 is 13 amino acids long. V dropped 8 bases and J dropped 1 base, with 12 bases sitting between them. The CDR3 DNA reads TGTGCCAGCGCGAGGGGGGGATCCTACGAGCAGTACTTC. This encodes CASARGGSYEQYF.

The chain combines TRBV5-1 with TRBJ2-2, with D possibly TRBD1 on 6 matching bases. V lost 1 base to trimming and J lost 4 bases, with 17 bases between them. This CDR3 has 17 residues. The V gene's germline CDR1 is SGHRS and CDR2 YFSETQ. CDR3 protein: CASSLSTGKVGTGELFF. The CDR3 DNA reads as TGCGCCAGCAGCTTGAGCACAGGGAAAGTTGGCACCGGGGAGCTGTTTTTT.

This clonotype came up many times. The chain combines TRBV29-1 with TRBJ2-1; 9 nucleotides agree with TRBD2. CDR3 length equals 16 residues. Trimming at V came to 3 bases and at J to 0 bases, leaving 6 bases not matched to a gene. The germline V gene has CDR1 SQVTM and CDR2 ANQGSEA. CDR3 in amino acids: CSVEEGLANSYNEQFF. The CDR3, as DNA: TGCAGCGTTGAGGAAGGACTAGCGAACTCCTACAATGAGCAGTTCTTC.